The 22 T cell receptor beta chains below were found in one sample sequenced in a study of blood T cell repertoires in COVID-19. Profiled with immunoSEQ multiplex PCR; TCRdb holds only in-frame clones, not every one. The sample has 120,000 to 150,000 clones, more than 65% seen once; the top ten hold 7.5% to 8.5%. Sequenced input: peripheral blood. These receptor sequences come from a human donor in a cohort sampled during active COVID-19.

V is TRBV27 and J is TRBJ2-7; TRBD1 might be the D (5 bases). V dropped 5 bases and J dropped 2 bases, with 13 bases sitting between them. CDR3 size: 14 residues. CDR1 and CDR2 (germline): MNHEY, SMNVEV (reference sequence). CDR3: CASSPGQGPYEQYF. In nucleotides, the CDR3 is TGTGCCAGCAGTCCCGGGCAGGGCCCCTACGAGCAGTACTTC.

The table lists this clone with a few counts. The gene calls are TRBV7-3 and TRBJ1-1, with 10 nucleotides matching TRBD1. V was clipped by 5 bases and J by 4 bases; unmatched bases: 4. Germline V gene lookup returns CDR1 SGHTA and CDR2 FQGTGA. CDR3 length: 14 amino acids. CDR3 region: CASSPGTGATEAFF. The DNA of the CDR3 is TGTGCCAGCAGCCCTGGGACAGGGGCCACTGAAGCTTTCTTT.

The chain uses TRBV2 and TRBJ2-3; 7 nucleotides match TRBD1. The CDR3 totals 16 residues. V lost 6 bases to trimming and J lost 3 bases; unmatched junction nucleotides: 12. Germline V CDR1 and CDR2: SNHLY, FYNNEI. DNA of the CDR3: TGTGCCAGCAGCCTCCGGGACAGCCGAGTGACAGATACGCAGTATTTT. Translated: CASSLRDSRVTDTQYF.

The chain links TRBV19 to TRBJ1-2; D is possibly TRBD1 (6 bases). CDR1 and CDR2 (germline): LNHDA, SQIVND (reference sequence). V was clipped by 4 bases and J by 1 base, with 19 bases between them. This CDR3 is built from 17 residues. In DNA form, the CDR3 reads TGTGCCAGTAGTACCCCAGGGGCCCGTAAGGTTAACTATGGCTACACCTTC. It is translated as CASSTPGARKVNYGYTF.

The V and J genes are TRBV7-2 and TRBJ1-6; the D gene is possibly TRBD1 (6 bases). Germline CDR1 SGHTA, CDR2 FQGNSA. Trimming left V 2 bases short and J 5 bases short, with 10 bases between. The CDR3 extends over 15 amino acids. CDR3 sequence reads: CASSLSWTDNSPLHF. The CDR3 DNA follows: TGTGCCAGCAGCTTAAGTTGGACAGATAATTCACCCCTCCACTTT. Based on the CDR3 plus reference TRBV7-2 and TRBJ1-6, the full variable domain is GAGVSQSPSNKVTEKGKDVELRCDPISGHTALYWYRQSLGQGLEFLIYFQGNSAPDKSGLPSDRFSAERTGGSVSTLTIQRTQQEDSAVYLCASSLSWTDNSPLHFGNGTRLTVT.

The CDR3 nucleotides are TGTGCCAGCAGTGAACAGGCGGACACAGATACGCAGTATTTT. This translates into CASSEQADTDTQYF. V usage is TRBV6-4 and J usage is TRBJ2-3, with D tentatively TRBD1 (5 bases). The V end lost 3 bases, the J end lost 2 bases, and 9 bases lay between the germline ends. Germline V lookup: CDR1 MRHNA, CDR2 SNTAGT. This CDR3 has 14 amino acids.

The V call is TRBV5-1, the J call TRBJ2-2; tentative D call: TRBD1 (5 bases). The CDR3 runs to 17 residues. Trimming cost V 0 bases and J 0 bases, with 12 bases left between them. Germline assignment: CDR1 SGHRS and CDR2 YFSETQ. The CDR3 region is CASSLGGASTNTGELFF. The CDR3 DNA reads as TGCGCCAGCAGCTTGGGGGGCGCATCAACGAACACCGGGGAGCTGTTTTTT.

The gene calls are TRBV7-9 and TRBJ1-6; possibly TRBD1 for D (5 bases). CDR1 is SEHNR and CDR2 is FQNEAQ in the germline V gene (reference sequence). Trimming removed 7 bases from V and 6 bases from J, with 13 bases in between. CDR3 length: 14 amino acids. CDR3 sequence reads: CASTPRQGNSPLHF. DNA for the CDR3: TGTGCCAGCACCCCGAGGCAGGGTAATTCACCCCTCCACTTT.

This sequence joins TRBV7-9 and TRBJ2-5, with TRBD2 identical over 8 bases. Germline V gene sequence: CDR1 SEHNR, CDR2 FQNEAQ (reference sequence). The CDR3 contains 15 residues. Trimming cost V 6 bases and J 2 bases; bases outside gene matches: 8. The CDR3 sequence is CASSSYRGGQETQYF. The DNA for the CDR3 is TGTGCCAGCAGTTCATATCGGGGGGGACAAGAGACCCAGTACTTC.

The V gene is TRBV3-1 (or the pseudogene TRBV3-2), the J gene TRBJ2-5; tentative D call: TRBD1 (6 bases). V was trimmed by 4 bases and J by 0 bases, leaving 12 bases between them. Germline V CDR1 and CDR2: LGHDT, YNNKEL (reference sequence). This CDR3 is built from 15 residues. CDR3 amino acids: CASSPRGTHQETQYF. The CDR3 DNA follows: TGTGCCAGCAGCCCCAGGGGCACTCACCAAGAGACCCAGTACTTC.

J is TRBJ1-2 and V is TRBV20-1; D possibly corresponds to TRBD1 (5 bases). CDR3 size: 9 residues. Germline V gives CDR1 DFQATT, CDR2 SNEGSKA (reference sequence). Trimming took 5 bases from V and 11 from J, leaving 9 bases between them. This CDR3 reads CSAGGRYTF. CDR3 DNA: TGCAGTGCTGGGGGGAGGTACACCTTC.

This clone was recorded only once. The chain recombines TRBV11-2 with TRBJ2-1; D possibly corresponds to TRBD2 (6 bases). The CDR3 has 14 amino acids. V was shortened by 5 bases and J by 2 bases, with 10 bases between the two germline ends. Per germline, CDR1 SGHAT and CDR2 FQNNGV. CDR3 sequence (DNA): TGTGCCAGCAGCCTTTCGGGGGCCTACAATGAGCAGTTCTTC. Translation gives CASSLSGAYNEQFF.

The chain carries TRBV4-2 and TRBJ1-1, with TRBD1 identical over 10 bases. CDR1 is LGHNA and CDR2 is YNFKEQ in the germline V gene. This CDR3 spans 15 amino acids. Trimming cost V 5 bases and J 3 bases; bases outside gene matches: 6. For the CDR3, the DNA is TGTGCCAGCAGCGCCAGACAGGGGGCGGACACTGAAGCTTTCTTT. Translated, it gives CASSARQGADTEAFF.

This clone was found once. The CDR3 reads CASSPGTDSNQPQHF. The DNA of the CDR3 is TGTGCCAGCAGCCCTGGGACAGATAGCAATCAGCCCCAGCATTTT. The chain carries TRBV3-1 (or the pseudogene TRBV3-2) and TRBJ1-5, with 7 bases identical to TRBD1. V dropped 4 bases and J dropped 0; count of bases not matched to a gene: 3. The CDR3 runs to 15 residues. CDR1 is LGHDT and CDR2 is YNNKEL in the germline V gene (reference sequence).

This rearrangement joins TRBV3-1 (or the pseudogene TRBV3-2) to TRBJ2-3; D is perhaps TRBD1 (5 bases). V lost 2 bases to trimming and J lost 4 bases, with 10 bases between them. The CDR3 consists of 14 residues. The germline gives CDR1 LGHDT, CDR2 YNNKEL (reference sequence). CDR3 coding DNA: TGTGCCAGCAGCCAATTGGCAGGGTCAGATACGCAGTATTTT. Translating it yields CASSQLAGSDTQYF.

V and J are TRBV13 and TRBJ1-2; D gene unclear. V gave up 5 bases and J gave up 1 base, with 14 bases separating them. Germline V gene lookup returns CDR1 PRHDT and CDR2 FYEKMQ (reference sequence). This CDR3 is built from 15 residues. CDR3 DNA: TGTGCCAGCAGCCCCCATGACTCCGATAACTATGGCTACACCTTC. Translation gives CASSPHDSDNYGYTF.

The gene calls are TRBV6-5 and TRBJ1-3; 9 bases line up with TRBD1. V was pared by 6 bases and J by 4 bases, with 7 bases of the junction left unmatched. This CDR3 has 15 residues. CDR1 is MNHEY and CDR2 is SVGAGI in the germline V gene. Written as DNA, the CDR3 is TGTGCCAGCAGCTCCGGGACAGGGATCGGAAACACCATATATTTT. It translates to CASSSGTGIGNTIYF.

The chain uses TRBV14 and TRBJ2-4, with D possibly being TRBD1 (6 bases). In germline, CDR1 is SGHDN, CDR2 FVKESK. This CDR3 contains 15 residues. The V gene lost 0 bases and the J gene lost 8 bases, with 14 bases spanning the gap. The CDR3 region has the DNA TGTGCCAGCAGCCAAGATTCTAGCAGGGGACACATTCAGTACTTC. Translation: CASSQDSSRGHIQYF.

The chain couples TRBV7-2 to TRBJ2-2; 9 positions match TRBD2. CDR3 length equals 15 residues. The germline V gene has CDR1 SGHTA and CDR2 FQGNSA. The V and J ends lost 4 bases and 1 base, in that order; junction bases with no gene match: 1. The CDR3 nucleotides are TGTGCCAGCAGCTCGCGGGGGGGGAACACCGGGGAGCTGTTTTTT. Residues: CASSSRGGNTGELFF. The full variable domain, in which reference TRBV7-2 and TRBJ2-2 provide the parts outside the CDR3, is GAGVSQSPSNKVTEKGKDVELRCDPISGHTALYWYRQSLGQGLEFLIYFQGNSAPDKSGLPSDRFSAERTGGSVSTLTIQRTQQEDSAVYLCASSSRGGNTGELFFGEGSRLTVL.

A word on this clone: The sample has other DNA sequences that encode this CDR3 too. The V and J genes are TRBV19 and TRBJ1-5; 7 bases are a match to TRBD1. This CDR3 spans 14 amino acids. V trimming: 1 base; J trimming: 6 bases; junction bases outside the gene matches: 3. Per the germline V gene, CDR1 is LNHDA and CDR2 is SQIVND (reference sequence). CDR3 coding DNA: TGTGCCAGTAGTATAGGACAGGGCGGTCAGCCCCAGCATTTT. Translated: CASSIGQGGQPQHF.

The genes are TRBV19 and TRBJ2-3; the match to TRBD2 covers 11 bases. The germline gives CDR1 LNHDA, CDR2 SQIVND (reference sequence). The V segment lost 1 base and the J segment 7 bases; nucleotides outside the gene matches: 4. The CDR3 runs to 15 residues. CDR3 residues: CASSIGSGGENTQYF. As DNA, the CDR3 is TGTGCCAGTAGTATAGGTAGCGGGGGGGAAAATACGCAGTATTTT.

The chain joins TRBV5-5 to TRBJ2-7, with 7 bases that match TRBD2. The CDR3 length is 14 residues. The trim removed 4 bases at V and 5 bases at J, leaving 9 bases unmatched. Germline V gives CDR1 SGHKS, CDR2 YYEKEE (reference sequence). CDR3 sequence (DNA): TGTGCCAGCAGCCGGCTGGAGGGAGGGAACGAGCAGTACTTC. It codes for CASSRLEGGNEQYF.